This TCR beta chain was sequenced for a study of T cell repertoires in cytomegalovirus infection. Study overall: Recently described HLA-C-restricted plus well-studied HLA-B-restricted CMV epitopes were used. A matching HLA type, together with CMV infection, was signaled by public TCR beta signatures. General study findings and limits: The response measured ex vivo was dominated by TCR beta clonotypes (HLA-C-restricted and CMV-specific). Pooled public TCR beta family frequency picked out CMV carriers with the relevant HLA.

With respect to this clonotype: Its antigen is not identified.

This CDR3 has 15 residues. Trimming took 6 bases from V and 0 from J, leaving 14 bases between them. Germline lookup yields CDR1 MNHEY and CDR2 SMNVEV (reference sequence). TCRdb re-called the reads through MiXCR, storing one row per CDR3 protein. Counted here are 360,000 or so distinct CDR3 sequences, 34% occurring once; the ten biggest clones make up approximately 12%. The sequence derives from a human donor in good health (CMV status not recorded). Some clones in this sample may be carry-over from other donors' samples. The specimen was cultured PBMCs, collected from culture after CMV antigen stimulation. The rearrangement links TRBV27 to TRBJ1-1; D gene uncertain. CDR3 loop: CASRVRRQMNTEAFF. CDR3 DNA: TGTGCCAGCAGAGTGAGACGGCAAATGAACACTGAAGCTTTCTTT.